A selection of T cell receptor beta chains follows, all from one sample in a study of blood T cell dynamics during melanoma immunotherapy. Data came from immunoSEQ multiplex PCR; TCRdb stores just in-frame clones and leaves some out. This table holds about 9,700 clones, around nine tenths found once. Sequencing was performed on blood, taken from a patient treated with checkpoint blockade. The receptors originated from a human donor with melanoma. Both conserved end residues are part of each CDR3. A D gene is named only where the DNA matches it firmly. Not every row has a clone size; where given, it reads once, few, many or a size class.

d_gene: TRBD2
abundance: -
len: 15
v_gene: TRBV11-2
j_gene: TRBJ2-3
CDR3aa: CASSQLAGFADTQYF
CDR3nt: TGTGCCAGCAGCCAACTAGCGGGATTCGCAGATACGCAGTATTTT

d_gene: -
abundance: few
len: 14
v_gene: TRBV14
j_gene: TRBJ2-7
CDR3aa: CASSQDPRLYEQYF
CDR3nt: TGTGCCAGCAGCCAAGATCCTAGACTCTACGAGCAGTACTTC

d_gene: -
abundance: few
len: 14
v_gene: TRBV4-2
j_gene: TRBJ1-1
CDR3aa: CASSQADANTEAFF
CDR3nt: TGTGCCAGCAGCCAGGCAGATGCCAACACTGAAGCTTTCTTT

d_gene: TRBD1
abundance: -
len: 16
v_gene: TRBV18
j_gene: TRBJ1-4
CDR3aa: CASSPNGQGGNEKLFF
CDR3nt: TGTGCCAGCTCACCAAACGGACAGGGAGGTAATGAAAAACTGTTTTTT

d_gene: -
abundance: -
len: 13
v_gene: TRBV19
j_gene: TRBJ2-1
CDR3aa: CASSQEQRGEQFF
CDR3nt: TGTGCCAGTAGTCAAGAGCAGAGGGGTGAGCAGTTCTTC

d_gene: TRBD1
abundance: -
len: 16
v_gene: TRBV28
j_gene: TRBJ1-1
CDR3aa: CASNPTGQGRSTEAFF
CDR3nt: TGTGCCAGCAATCCAACGGGACAGGGGAGAAGCACTGAAGCTTTCTTT

d_gene: -
abundance: -
len: 15
v_gene: TRBV4-1
j_gene: TRBJ1-5
CDR3aa: CASSQVDLSNQPQHF
CDR3nt: TGCGCCAGCAGCCAAGTAGACCTTAGCAATCAGCCCCAGCATTTT

d_gene: -
abundance: -
len: 17
v_gene: TRBV7-8
j_gene: TRBJ2-1
CDR3aa: CASSLPDIWDSYNEQFF
CDR3nt: TGTGCCAGCAGCTTACCCGATATTTGGGATTCCTACAATGAGCAGTTCTTC

d_gene: TRBD1
abundance: -
len: 14
v_gene: TRBV4-1
j_gene: TRBJ1-4
CDR3aa: CASRRTGFNEKLFF
CDR3nt: TGCGCCAGCAGGCGGACAGGGTTTAATGAAAAACTGTTTTTT

d_gene: -
abundance: -
len: 16
v_gene: TRBV7-6
j_gene: TRBJ1-4
CDR3aa: CASSPRLTARNEKLFF
CDR3nt: TGTGCCAGCAGCCCACGGTTGACAGCTCGAAATGAAAAACTGTTTTTT

d_gene: TRBD2
abundance: -
len: 16
v_gene: TRBV30
j_gene: TRBJ2-2
CDR3aa: CAWSVRASGYTGELFF
CDR3nt: TGTGCCTGGAGTGTACGGGCTAGCGGATACACCGGGGAGCTGTTTTTT

d_gene: TRBD1
abundance: -
len: 15
v_gene: TRBV5-5
j_gene: TRBJ2-7
CDR3aa: CASSLEGQGAGEQYF
CDR3nt: TGTGCCAGCAGCTTGGAGGGACAGGGGGCCGGGGAGCAGTACTTC

d_gene: -
abundance: few
len: 16
v_gene: TRBV27
j_gene: TRBJ1-3
CDR3aa: CASSSLRQPFGNTIYF
CDR3nt: TGTGCCAGCAGTTCCCTCCGGCAGCCCTTCGGAAACACCATATATTTT

d_gene: TRBD1
abundance: -
len: 13
v_gene: TRBV29-1
j_gene: TRBJ2-2
CDR3aa: CSVRTGNTGELFF
CDR3nt: TGCAGCGTGAGGACAGGGAACACCGGGGAGCTGTTTTTT

d_gene: -
abundance: once
len: 13
v_gene: TRBV6-4
j_gene: TRBJ1-5
CDR3aa: CASSPDHNQPQHF
CDR3nt: TGTGCCAGCAGTCCGGACCACAATCAGCCCCAGCATTTT

d_gene: -
abundance: -
len: 12
v_gene: TRBV7-9
j_gene: TRBJ2-5
CDR3aa: CASSSEGLDQYF
CDR3nt: TGTGCCAGCAGCTCCGAAGGCTTGGACCAGTACTTC

d_gene: -
abundance: once
len: 16
v_gene: TRBV9
j_gene: TRBJ1-3
CDR3aa: CASSFQSRGSGNTIYF
CDR3nt: TGTGCCAGCAGCTTCCAGAGTAGGGGCTCTGGAAACACCATATATTTT

d_gene: -
abundance: -
len: 14
v_gene: TRBV5-4
j_gene: TRBJ2-7
CDR3aa: CASSPGTSFAEQYF
CDR3nt: TGTGCCAGCAGCCCAGGCACCTCTTTCGCCGAGCAGTACTTC

d_gene: TRBD1
abundance: -
len: 15
v_gene: TRBV6-1
j_gene: TRBJ1-1
CDR3aa: CASTRPGQGASEAFF
CDR3nt: TGTGCCAGCACTCGCCCGGGACAGGGGGCATCTGAAGCTTTCTTT

d_gene: -
abundance: few
len: 14
v_gene: TRBV27
j_gene: TRBJ2-7
CDR3aa: CASSPGLKTYEQYF
CDR3nt: TGTGCCAGCAGTCCGGGACTCAAGACCTACGAGCAGTACTTC

d_gene: -
abundance: -
len: 14
v_gene: TRBV19
j_gene: TRBJ1-1
CDR3aa: CASSPRGKGTEAFF
CDR3nt: TGTGCCAGTAGCCCCAGGGGAAAAGGCACTGAAGCTTTCTTT

d_gene: -
abundance: -
len: 12
v_gene: TRBV7-2
j_gene: TRBJ2-5
CDR3aa: CASSLARETQYF
CDR3nt: TGTGCCAGCAGCTTAGCGCGAGAGACCCAGTACTTC

d_gene: -
abundance: few
len: 13
v_gene: TRBV7-2
j_gene: TRBJ1-1
CDR3aa: CASSSGRNTEAFF
CDR3nt: TGTGCCAGCAGCTCGGGGCGGAACACTGAAGCTTTCTTT

d_gene: -
abundance: -
len: 15
v_gene: TRBV18
j_gene: TRBJ2-5
CDR3aa: CASSPLISGQETQYF
CDR3nt: TGTGCCAGCTCACCCCTTATCTCGGGCCAAGAGACCCAGTACTTC

d_gene: -
abundance: -
len: 14
v_gene: TRBV5-1
j_gene: TRBJ2-3
CDR3aa: CASSLMSSTDTQYF
CDR3nt: TGCGCCAGCAGCTTGATGTCTAGCACAGATACGCAGTATTTT

d_gene: TRBD2
abundance: once
len: 16
v_gene: TRBV27
j_gene: TRBJ2-2
CDR3aa: CASSHGLAANTGELFF
CDR3nt: TGTGCCAGCAGCCACGGACTAGCGGCGAACACCGGGGAGCTGTTTTTT

d_gene: -
abundance: -
len: 15
v_gene: TRBV12-5
j_gene: TRBJ2-1
CDR3aa: CASGFLGLTYNEQFF
CDR3nt: TGTGCTAGTGGTTTTCTGGGACTCACCTACAATGAGCAGTTCTTC

d_gene: TRBD1
abundance: -
len: 13
v_gene: TRBV6-6
j_gene: TRBJ1-5
CDR3aa: CASRGQGTQPQHF
CDR3nt: TGTGCCAGCAGGGGACAGGGGACTCAGCCCCAGCATTTT

d_gene: -
abundance: -
len: 14
v_gene: TRBV7-9
j_gene: TRBJ2-5
CDR3aa: CASSPSIRGETQYF
CDR3nt: TGTGCCAGCAGCCCCTCCATTCGGGGAGAGACCCAGTACTTC

d_gene: -
abundance: -
len: 16
v_gene: TRBV14
j_gene: TRBJ2-7
CDR3aa: CASSQDLMRGSYEQYF
CDR3nt: TGTGCCAGCAGCCAAGACTTAATGCGGGGATCCTACGAGCAGTACTTC

d_gene: -
abundance: -
len: 13
v_gene: TRBV6-4
j_gene: TRBJ1-6
CDR3aa: CASSDSTNSPLHF
CDR3nt: TGTGCCAGCAGTGACTCGACTAATTCACCCCTCCACTTT

d_gene: -
abundance: -
len: 14
v_gene: TRBV27
j_gene: TRBJ2-3
CDR3aa: CASSSLRPTDTQYF
CDR3nt: TGTGCCAGCAGTTCCCTTCGGCCCACAGATACGCAGTATTTT

d_gene: -
abundance: -
len: 15
v_gene: TRBV4-1
j_gene: TRBJ2-3
CDR3aa: CASNTGSPSTDTQYF
CDR3nt: TGCGCCTCTAACACAGGATCGCCGAGCACAGATACGCAGTATTTT

d_gene: -
abundance: -
len: 15
v_gene: TRBV11-2
j_gene: TRBJ2-1
CDR3aa: CASSSKSGSYNEQFF
CDR3nt: TGTGCCAGCAGCTCAAAAAGCGGGTCCTACAATGAGCAGTTCTTC

d_gene: -
abundance: -
len: 15
v_gene: TRBV5-1
j_gene: TRBJ1-2
CDR3aa: CASSKLGGSNYGYTF
CDR3nt: TGCGCCAGCAGCAAATTAGGCGGATCTAACTATGGCTACACCTTC

d_gene: TRBD1
abundance: -
len: 14
v_gene: TRBV2
j_gene: TRBJ2-7
CDR3aa: CASSRTGPPAEQYF
CDR3nt: TGTGCCAGCAGCCGGACAGGTCCCCCGGCCGAGCAGTACTTC

d_gene: TRBD2
abundance: -
len: 14
v_gene: TRBV6-1
j_gene: TRBJ2-1
CDR3aa: CASTGGRASNEQFF
CDR3nt: TGTGCCAGTACGGGCGGGAGGGCCTCCAATGAGCAGTTCTTC